The clone carrying this T cell receptor (beta chain) turned up a few times. Its matching antigen is unknown. Germline V gives CDR1 ENHRY, CDR2 SYGVKD. The CDR3 length is 15 residues. Unmatched junction bases numbered 5, after V lost 5 bases and J lost 6 bases. This sample stems from a study of beta chain features in type 1 diabetes. Sequenced material consisted of expressed TCRB transcripts (all of the isolated RNA was reverse transcribed). TCRdb's table, derived via immunoSEQ multiplex PCR, lists solely in-frame clones and lacks some. The data contain roughly 41,000 clones, approximately 50% of them singletons. General study points: The cDNA sequencing approach could over-represent high-TCR-expressing cells. The naive, central memory and Treg TCRB repertoires of patients appeared to be more similar to one another than those of healthy donors.

The V and J genes are TRBV10-3 and TRBJ2-3, with 13 bases lining up with TRBD2. The TCR was taken from a woman under 30 in good health. Sample: central memory CD4+ T cells from blood. The CDR3 nucleotides read TGTGCCATCAGTCCGGGACTAGCGGGACATGATACGCAGTATTTT. Translation gives CAISPGLAGHDTQYF.